This T cell receptor (beta chain) is drawn from a study of cytomegalovirus exposure and HLA in healthy donors. Study-level points and caveats: In a later analysis, common viral pathogens appeared linked to several of the most significant clusters.

Remarks on this clone: The antigen is undetermined.

Both 60 Vbeta primers and 13 Jbeta primers went into the PCR. Sequencing used immunoSEQ multiplex PCR; TCRdb keeps in-frame clones, though not all of them. The table has about 190,000 clones, 80% to 90% seen once. The CDR3 sequence is 12 residues long. V was clipped by 6 bases and J by 12 bases, with 15 bases between them. CDR1 is SNHLY and CDR2 is FYNNEI in the germline V gene. Each donor's status was that of a healthy bone marrow donor. This TCR was sampled from a woman in her 30s in good health and CMV-seronegative. The V call is TRBV2, the J call TRBJ1-5; D possibly corresponds to TRBD1 (5 bases). Sequencing was done on a sample of PBMCs. CDR3 region: CASSPSGRDQHF. The CDR3 coding sequence is TGTGCCAGCAGCCCCTCGGGCAGGGACCAGCATTTT.